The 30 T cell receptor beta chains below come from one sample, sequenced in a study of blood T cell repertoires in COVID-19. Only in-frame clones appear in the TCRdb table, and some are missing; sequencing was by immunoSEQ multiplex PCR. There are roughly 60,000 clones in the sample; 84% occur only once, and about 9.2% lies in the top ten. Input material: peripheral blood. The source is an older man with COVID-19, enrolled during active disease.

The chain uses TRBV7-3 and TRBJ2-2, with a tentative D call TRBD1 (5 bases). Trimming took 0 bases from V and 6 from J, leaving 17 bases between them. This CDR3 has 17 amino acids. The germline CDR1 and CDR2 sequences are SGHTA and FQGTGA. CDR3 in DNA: TGTGCCAGCAGCTTAACAGGGGCCCAGGGTAAAGCCGGGGAGCTGTTTTTT. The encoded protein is CASSLTGAQGKAGELFF.

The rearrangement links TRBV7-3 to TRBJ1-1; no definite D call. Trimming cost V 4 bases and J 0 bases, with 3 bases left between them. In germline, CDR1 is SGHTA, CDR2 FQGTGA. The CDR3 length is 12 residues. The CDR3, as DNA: TGTGCCAGCAGCTCCATGAACACTGAAGCTTTCTTT. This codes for CASSSMNTEAFF.

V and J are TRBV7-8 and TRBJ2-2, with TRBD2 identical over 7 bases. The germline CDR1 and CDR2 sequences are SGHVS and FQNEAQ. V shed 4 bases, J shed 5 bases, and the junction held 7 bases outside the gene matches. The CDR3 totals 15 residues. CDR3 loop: CASSSSTGRTGELFF. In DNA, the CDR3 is TGTGCCAGCAGCTCTTCGACCGGGAGGACCGGGGAGCTGTTTTTT.

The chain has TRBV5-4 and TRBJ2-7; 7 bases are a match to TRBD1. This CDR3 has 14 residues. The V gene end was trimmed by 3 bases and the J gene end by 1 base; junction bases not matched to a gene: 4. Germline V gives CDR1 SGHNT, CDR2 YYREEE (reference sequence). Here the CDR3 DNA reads TGTGCCAGCAGCTGGGGACAGAGTTCCTACGAGCAGTACTTC. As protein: CASSWGQSSYEQYF.

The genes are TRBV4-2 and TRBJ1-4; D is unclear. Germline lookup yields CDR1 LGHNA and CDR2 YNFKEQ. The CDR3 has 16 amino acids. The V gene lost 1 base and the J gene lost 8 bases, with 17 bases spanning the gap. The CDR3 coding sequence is TGTGCCAGCAGCCAAGGAGGTAACCGCGGGAACGAAAAACTGTTTTTT. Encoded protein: CASSQGGNRGNEKLFF.

The CDR3 region is CAWSVYGPQYF. The CDR3 coding sequence is TGTGCCTGGAGTGTATACGGTCCGCAGTATTTT. This chain joins TRBV30 and TRBJ2-3; D gene unclear. V was shortened by 0 bases and J by 10 bases, with 8 bases between the two germline ends. Germline V gene sequence: CDR1 GTSNPN, CDR2 SVGIG (reference sequence). There are 11 residues in the CDR3.

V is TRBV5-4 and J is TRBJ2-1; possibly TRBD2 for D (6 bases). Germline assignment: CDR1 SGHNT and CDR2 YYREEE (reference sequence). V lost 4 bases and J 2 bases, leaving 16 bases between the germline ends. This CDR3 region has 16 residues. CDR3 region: CASSPSLAGPYNEQFF. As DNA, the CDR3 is TGTGCCAGCAGCCCCAGTTTGGCGGGACCCTACAATGAGCAGTTCTTC.

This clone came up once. CDR3 sequence: CSPGYRGRGWDTEAFF. The CDR3 DNA follows: TGCAGCCCAGGGTATAGAGGGAGGGGATGGGACACTGAAGCTTTCTTT. The chain combines TRBV29-1 with TRBJ1-1, with TRBD1 as a possible D gene (5 bases). CDR1 is SQVTM and CDR2 is ANQGSEA in the germline V gene. Deletions cut 8 bases from V and 3 bases from J, with 25 bases between. CDR3 size: 16 residues. Looking up the rest from reference TRBV29-1 and TRBJ1-1 gives the full variable domain: SAVISQKPSRDICQRGTSLTIQCQVDSQVTMMFWYRQQPGQSLTLIATANQGSEATYESGFVIDKFPISRPNLTFSTLTVSNMSPEDSSIYLCSPGYRGRGWDTEAFFGQGTRLTVV.

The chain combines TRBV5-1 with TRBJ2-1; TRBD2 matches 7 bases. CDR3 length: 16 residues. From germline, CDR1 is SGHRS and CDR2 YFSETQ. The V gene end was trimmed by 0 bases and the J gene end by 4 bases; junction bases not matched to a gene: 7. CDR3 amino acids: CASSLAGAGLYNEQFF. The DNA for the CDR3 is TGCGCCAGCAGCTTGGCCGGAGCGGGGTTATACAATGAGCAGTTCTTC.

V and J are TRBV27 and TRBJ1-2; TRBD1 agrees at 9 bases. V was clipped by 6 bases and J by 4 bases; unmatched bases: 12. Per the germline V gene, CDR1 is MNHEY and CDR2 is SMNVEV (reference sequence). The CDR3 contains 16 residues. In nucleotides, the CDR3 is TGTGCCAGCAGGAATATTAACAGGGGGCGTAGCTATGGCTACACCTTC. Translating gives CASRNINRGRSYGYTF.

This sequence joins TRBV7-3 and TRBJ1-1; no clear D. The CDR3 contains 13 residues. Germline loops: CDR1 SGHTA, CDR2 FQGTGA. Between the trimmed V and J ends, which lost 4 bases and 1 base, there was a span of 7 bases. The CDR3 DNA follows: TGTGCCAGCAGCTCGAGCGGGAACACTGAAGCTTTCTTT. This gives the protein CASSSSGNTEAFF.

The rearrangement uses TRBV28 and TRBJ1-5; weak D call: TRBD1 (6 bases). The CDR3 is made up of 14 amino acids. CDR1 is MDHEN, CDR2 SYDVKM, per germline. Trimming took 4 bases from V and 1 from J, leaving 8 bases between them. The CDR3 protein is CASSWGRSNQPQHF. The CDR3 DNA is TGTGCCAGCAGTTGGGGGCGAAGCAATCAGCCCCAGCATTTT.

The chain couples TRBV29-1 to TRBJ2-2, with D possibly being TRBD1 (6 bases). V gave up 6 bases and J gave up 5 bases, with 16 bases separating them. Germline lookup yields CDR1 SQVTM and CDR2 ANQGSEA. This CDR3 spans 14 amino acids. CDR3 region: CSVSRGHNTGELFF. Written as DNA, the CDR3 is TGCAGCGTGTCCAGGGGTCATAATACCGGGGAGCTGTTTTTT.

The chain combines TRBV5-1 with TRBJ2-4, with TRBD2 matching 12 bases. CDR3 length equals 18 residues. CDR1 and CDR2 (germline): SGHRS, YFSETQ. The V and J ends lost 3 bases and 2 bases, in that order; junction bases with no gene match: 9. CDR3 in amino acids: CASSSVLAGGGTKNIQYF. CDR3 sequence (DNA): TGCGCCAGCAGCTCTGTACTAGCGGGAGGCGGGACCAAAAACATTCAGTACTTC.

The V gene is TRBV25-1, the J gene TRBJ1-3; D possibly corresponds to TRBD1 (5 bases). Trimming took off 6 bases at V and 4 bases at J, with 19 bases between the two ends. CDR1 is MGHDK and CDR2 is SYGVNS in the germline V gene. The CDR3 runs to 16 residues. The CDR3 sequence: CASSSAVGVAGNTIYF. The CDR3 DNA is TGTGCCAGCAGCTCGGCGGTAGGGGTCGCGGGAAACACCATATATTTT.

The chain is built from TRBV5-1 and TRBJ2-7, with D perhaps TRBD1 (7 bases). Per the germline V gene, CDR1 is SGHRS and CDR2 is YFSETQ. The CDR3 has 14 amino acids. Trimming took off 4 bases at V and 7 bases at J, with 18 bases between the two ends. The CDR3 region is CASSLEEGAGEQYF. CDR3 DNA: TGCGCCAGCAGCCTCGAAGAGGGGGCGGGAGAGCAGTACTTC.

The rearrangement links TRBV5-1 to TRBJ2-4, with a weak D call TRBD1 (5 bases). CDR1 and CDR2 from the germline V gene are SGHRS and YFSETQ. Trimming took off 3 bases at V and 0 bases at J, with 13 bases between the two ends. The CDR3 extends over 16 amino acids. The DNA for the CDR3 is TGCGCCAGCAGCTCGGACACAAACTTAGCCAAAAACATTCAGTACTTC. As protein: CASSSDTNLAKNIQYF.

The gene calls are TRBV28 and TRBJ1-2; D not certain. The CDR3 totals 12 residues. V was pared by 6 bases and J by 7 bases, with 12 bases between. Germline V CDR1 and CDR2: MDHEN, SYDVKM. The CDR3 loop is CASSRRSGGYTF. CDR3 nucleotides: TGTGCCAGCAGCCGACGGTCGGGTGGCTACACCTTC.

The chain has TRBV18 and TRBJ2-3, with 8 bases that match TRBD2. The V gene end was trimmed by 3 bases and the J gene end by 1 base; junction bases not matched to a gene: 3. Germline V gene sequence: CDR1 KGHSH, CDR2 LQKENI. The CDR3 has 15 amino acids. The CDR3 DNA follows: TGTGCCAGCTCACCGGGACTAGTGGGCACAGATACGCAGTATTTT. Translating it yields CASSPGLVGTDTQYF.

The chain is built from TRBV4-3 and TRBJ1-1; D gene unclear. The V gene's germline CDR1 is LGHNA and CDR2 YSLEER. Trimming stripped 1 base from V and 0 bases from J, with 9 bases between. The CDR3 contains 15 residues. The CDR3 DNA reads TGCGCCAGCAGCCAAGGCTTCAGGCTGAACACTGAAGCTTTCTTT. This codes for CASSQGFRLNTEAFF.

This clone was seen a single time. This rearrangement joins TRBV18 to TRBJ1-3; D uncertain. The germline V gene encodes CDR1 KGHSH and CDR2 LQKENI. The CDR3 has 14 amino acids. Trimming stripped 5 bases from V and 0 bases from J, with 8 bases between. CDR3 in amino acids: CASSETSSGNTIYF. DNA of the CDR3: TGTGCCAGCTCAGAGACATCCTCTGGAAACACCATATATTTT.

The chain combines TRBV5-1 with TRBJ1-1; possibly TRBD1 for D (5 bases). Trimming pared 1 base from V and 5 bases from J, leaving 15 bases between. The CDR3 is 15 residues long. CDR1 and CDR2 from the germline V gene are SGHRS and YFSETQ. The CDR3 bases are TGCGCCAGCAGCTTGATCGCAGGGAAGGGAACTGAAGCTTTCTTT. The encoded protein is CASSLIAGKGTEAFF.

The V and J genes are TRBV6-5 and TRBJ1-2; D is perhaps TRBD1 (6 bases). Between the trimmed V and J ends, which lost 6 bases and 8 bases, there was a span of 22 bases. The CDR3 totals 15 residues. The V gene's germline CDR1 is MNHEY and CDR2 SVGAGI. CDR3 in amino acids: CASRPGGGGWRGYTF. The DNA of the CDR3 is TGTGCCAGCAGGCCCGGGGGAGGGGGATGGAGGGGCTACACCTTC.

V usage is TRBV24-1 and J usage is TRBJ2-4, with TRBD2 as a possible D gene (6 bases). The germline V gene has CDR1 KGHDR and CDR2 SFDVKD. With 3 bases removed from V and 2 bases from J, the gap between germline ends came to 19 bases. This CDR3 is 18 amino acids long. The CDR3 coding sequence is TGTGCCACCAGTGATGCCTCCACGGGAGCCCTCTCCAAAAACATTCAGTACTTC. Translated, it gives CATSDASTGALSKNIQYF.

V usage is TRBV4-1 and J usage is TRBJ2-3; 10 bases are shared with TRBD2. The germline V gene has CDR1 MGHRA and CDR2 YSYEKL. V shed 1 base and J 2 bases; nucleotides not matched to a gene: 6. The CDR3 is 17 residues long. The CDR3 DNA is TGCGCCAGCAGCCAAGGAACTAGCGGGGCTAACACAGATACGCAGTATTTT. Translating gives CASSQGTSGANTDTQYF.

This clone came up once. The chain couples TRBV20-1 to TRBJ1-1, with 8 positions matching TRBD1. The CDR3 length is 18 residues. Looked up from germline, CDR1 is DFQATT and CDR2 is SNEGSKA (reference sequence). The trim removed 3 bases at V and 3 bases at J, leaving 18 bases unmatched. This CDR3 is CSASIPIDRGQPDTEAFF. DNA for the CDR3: TGCAGTGCTAGTATTCCCATTGACAGGGGACAGCCAGACACTGAAGCTTTCTTT.

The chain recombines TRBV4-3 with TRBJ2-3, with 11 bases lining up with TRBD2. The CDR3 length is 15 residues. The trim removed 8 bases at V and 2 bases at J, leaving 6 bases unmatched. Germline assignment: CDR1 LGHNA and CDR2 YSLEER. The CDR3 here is CASGRGLADTDTQYF. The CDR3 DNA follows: TGCGCCAGCGGCAGGGGACTAGCGGACACAGATACGCAGTATTTT.

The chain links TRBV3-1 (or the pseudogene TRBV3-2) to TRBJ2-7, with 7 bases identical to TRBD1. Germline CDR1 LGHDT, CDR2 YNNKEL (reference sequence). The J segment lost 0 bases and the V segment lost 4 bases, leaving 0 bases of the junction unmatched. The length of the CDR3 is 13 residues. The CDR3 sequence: CASSRDSSYEQYF. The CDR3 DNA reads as TGTGCCAGCAGCCGGGACAGCTCCTACGAGCAGTACTTC.

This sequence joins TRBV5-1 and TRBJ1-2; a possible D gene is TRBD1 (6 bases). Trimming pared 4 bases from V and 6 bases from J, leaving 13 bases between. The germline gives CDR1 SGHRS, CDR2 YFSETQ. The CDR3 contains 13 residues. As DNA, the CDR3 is TGCGCCAGCAGCGCCGAGGGGGTCGATGGCTACACCTTC. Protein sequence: CASSAEGVDGYTF.

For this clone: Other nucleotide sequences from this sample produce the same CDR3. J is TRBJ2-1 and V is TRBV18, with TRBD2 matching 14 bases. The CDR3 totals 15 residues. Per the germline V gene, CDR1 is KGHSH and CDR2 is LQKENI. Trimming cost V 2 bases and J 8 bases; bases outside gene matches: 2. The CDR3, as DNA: TGTGCCAGCTCACCAGGACTAGCGGGGGGCGATGAGCAGTTCTTC. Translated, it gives CASSPGLAGGDEQFF. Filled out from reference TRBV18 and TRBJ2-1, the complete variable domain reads NAGVMQNPRHLVRRRGQEARLRCSPMKGHSHVYWYRQLPEEGLKFMVYLQKENIIDESGMPKERFSAEFPKEGPSILRIQQVVRGDSAAYFCASSPGLAGGDEQFFGPGTRLTVL.